The 16 T cell receptor beta chains below come from one sample, sequenced in a study of technical replicates of blood from four donors. TCRdb's table, derived via immunoSEQ multiplex PCR, lists solely in-frame clones and lacks some. The table lists tens of thousands of clones, approximately 93% of them singletons. The sample comprised T cells isolated from PBMCs. All receptors derive from a human donor in good health.

The chain is built from TRBV4-2 and TRBJ2-7; no clear D gene. V was shortened by 2 bases and J by 0 bases, with 17 bases between the two germline ends. This CDR3 comprises 17 residues. Germline V gene data show CDR1 as LGHNA and CDR2 as YNFKEQ. CDR3 sequence reads: CASSQPALTTTSYEQYF. Written as DNA, the CDR3 is TGTGCCAGCAGCCAACCAGCGCTCACAACCACCTCCTACGAGCAGTACTTC.

The chain links TRBV6-5 to TRBJ2-7; D is unclear. This CDR3 has 14 residues. V gave up 5 bases and J gave up 3 bases, with 14 bases separating them. Germline CDR1 and CDR2: MNHEY and SVGAGI. For the CDR3, the DNA is TGTGCCAGCAGTCTCTCGCACCCGAGCTACGAGCAGTACTTC. Encoded protein: CASSLSHPSYEQYF.

The CDR3 bases are TGTGCCAGCAGAGAGGCCCCGTGGACAGGCTCTGATACCTACGAGCAGTACTTC. Amino acid sequence: CASREAPWTGSDTYEQYF. The V call is TRBV2, the J call TRBJ2-7; 7 bases agree with TRBD1. Trimming took 6 bases from V and 2 from J; bases not matched to a gene: 19. The CDR3 is 18 residues long. CDR1 SNHLY and CDR2 FYNNEI come from the germline V gene.

The chain recombines TRBV7-9 with TRBJ2-5; D uncertain. This CDR3 spans 16 amino acids. Germline lookup yields CDR1 SEHNR and CDR2 FQNEAQ (reference sequence). Trimming pared 5 bases from V and 2 bases from J, leaving 18 bases between. The CDR3 sequence is CASSQRGSWKQETQYF. The CDR3 DNA sequence: TGTGCCAGCAGCCAACGAGGCAGCTGGAAGCAAGAGACCCAGTACTTC. Looking up the rest from reference TRBV7-9 and TRBJ2-5 gives the full variable domain: DTGVSQNPRHKITKRGQNVTFRCDPISEHNRLYWYRQTLGQGPEFLTYFQNEAQLEKSRLLSDRFSAERPKGSFSTLEIQRTEQGDSAMYLCASSQRGSWKQETQYFGPGTRLLVL.

V usage is TRBV27 and J usage is TRBJ2-7; 10 nucleotides align to TRBD2. The CDR3 consists of 17 residues. After removal of 1 base from V and 3 bases from J, the junction contained 9 bases not matched to a gene. Germline assignment: CDR1 MNHEY and CDR2 SMNVEV (reference sequence). CDR3 nucleotides: TGTGCCAGCAGTTTATTCTGGACTAGCGGTTATAACTACGAGCAGTACTTC. This codes for CASSLFWTSGYNYEQYF.

The V call is TRBV25-1, the J call TRBJ2-6; maybe TRBD1 (6 bases). In germline, CDR1 is MGHDK, CDR2 SYGVNS. Trimming removed 0 bases at V and 3 bases at J, with 15 bases between. The CDR3 extends over 18 amino acids. The CDR3, as DNA: TGTGCCAGCAGTGAATATTCCACAAGGGGGAGTGGGGCCAACGTCCTGACTTTC. It translates to CASSEYSTRGSGANVLTF.

On this clone: A junction end diverges from the germline sequence, so it may reflect a read error. The rearrangement uses TRBV27 and TRBJ2-7, with TRBD1 matching 9 bases. The CDR3 is 15 residues long. CDR1 and CDR2 (germline): MNHEY, SMNVEV (reference sequence). The CDR3 is CASNLQGAPTYEQYF. Here the CDR3 DNA reads TGTGCCAGCAATTTACAGGGGGCGCCAACCTACGAGCAGTACTTC.

This chain connects TRBV4-1 to TRBJ1-1, with 10 nucleotides matching TRBD1. The CDR3 covers 16 residues. J gave up 5 bases and V 1 base, and 7 bases lay outside the gene matches. CDR1 is MGHRA, CDR2 YSYEKL, per germline. The CDR3 DNA follows: TGCGCCAGCAGCCAAGTGCTTGACAGGGGGCTTACTGAAGCTTTCTTT. It translates to CASSQVLDRGLTEAFF.

The chain uses TRBV5-1 and TRBJ2-1; 12 positions match TRBD2. CDR3 length: 18 amino acids. The J segment lost 3 bases and the V segment lost 1 base, leaving 8 bases of the junction unmatched. Per the germline V gene, CDR1 is SGHRS and CDR2 is YFSETQ. CDR3 sequence reads: CASSLLRTSGIIYNEQFF. CDR3 bases: TGCGCCAGCAGCTTGCTGAGGACTAGCGGGATTATCTACAATGAGCAGTTCTTC.

The V and J genes are TRBV10-3 and TRBJ2-2, with 9 bases lining up with TRBD1. Germline V lookup: CDR1 ENHRY, CDR2 SYGVKD. V dropped 5 bases and J dropped 5; count of bases not matched to a gene: 9. The CDR3 has 16 amino acids. The CDR3 loop reads CAISPGVQGATGELFF. The CDR3 DNA is TGTGCCATCAGTCCTGGTGTACAGGGGGCAACCGGGGAGCTGTTTTTT.

This chain links TRBV11-3 with TRBJ2-1, with 8 bases that match TRBD1. Per germline, CDR1 SGHNT and CDR2 YENEEA. The CDR3 length is 16 residues. Trimming removed 5 bases from V and 5 bases from J; junction bases left unmatched: 11. The CDR3 sequence is CASSAYQGAYHNEQFF. The CDR3, as DNA: TGTGCCAGCAGCGCGTACCAGGGGGCATACCACAATGAGCAGTTCTTC.

Details on this clone: Its ends do not fully match the called genes, so a read error is possible. The chain is built from TRBV6-1 and TRBJ2-7, with D perhaps assigned TRBD1 or TRBD2 (6 bases each). Germline V gene lookup returns CDR1 MNHNS and CDR2 SASEGT. The CDR3 runs 14 residues. The CDR3 nucleotides read TGTGCCAGCACTGAACAGGGAGGCAGCTACGAGCAGTACTTC. It is translated as CASTEQGGSYEQYF.

The V call is TRBV7-9, the J call TRBJ1-4; 7 bases align to TRBD1. V lost 4 bases, J lost 8 bases, and 10 bases stayed unmatched. The CDR3 contains 15 residues. The germline CDR1 and CDR2 sequences are SEHNR and FQNEAQ (reference sequence). The chain's CDR3 is CASSSNRDRYEKLFF. Here the CDR3 DNA reads TGTGCCAGCAGCTCAAACCGGGACAGATACGAAAAACTGTTTTTT.

The rearrangement uses TRBV6-6 and TRBJ2-7, with TRBD2 matching over 12 bases. Germline loops: CDR1 MNHNY, CDR2 SVGAGI (reference sequence). CDR3 length equals 16 residues. Losses at the gene ends were 5 bases for V and 8 bases for J; bases not matched to a gene: 13. The CDR3 DNA sequence: TGTGCCAGCAGTACTAAGGGACTAGCGGGTTTCGGGAAGCAGTACTTC. Translated, it gives CASSTKGLAGFGKQYF.

The rearrangement joins TRBV7-9 to TRBJ2-1, with no clear D. The CDR3 is made up of 14 amino acids. Trimming stripped 9 bases from V and 14 bases from J, with 26 bases between. CDR1 and CDR2 (germline): SEHNR, FQNEAQ (reference sequence). The CDR3 nucleotides are TGTGCCAGTCTTGGGCCACTGGTAATAACGTCGGAGTTCTTC. Translation gives CASLGPLVITSEFF. Combining the CDR3 with reference TRBV7-9 and TRBJ2-1 gives the whole variable domain DTGVSQNPRHKITKRGQNVTFRCDPISEHNRLYWYRQTLGQGPEFLTYFQNEAQLEKSRLLSDRFSAERPKGSFSTLEIQRTEQGDSAMYLCASLGPLVITSEFFGPGTRLTVL.

This clone came up a few times. J is TRBJ2-4 and V is TRBV5-1, with 8 bases fitting TRBD2. The CDR3 length is 15 residues. The junction had 8 bases not matched to a gene; V was cut back by 0 bases and J by 9 bases. Germline CDR1 and CDR2: SGHRS and YFSETQ. The CDR3 bases are TGCGCCAGCAGCTTGGCCCAGCGGGAGCTGAGCATTCAGTACTTC. Its protein product is CASSLAQRELSIQYF.